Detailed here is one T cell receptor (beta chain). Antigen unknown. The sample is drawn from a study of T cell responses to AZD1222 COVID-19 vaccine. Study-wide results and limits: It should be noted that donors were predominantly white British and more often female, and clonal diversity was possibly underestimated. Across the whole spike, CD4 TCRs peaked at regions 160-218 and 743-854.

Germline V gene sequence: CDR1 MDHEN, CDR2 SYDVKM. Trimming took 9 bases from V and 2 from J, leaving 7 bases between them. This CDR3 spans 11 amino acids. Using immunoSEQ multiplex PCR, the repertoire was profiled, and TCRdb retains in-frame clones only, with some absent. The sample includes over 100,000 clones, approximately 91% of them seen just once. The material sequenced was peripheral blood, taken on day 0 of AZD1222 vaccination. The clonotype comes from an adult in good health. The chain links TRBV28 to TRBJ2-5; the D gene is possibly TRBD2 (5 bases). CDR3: CASRGQETQYF. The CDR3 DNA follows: TGTGCCAGTCGGGGACAAGAGACCCAGTACTTC. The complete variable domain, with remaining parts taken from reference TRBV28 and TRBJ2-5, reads DVKVTQSSRYLVKRTGEKVFLECVQDMDHENMFWYRQDPGLGLRLIYFSYDVKMKEKGDIPEGYSVSREKKERFSLILESASTNQTSMYLCASRGQETQYFGPGTRLLVL.